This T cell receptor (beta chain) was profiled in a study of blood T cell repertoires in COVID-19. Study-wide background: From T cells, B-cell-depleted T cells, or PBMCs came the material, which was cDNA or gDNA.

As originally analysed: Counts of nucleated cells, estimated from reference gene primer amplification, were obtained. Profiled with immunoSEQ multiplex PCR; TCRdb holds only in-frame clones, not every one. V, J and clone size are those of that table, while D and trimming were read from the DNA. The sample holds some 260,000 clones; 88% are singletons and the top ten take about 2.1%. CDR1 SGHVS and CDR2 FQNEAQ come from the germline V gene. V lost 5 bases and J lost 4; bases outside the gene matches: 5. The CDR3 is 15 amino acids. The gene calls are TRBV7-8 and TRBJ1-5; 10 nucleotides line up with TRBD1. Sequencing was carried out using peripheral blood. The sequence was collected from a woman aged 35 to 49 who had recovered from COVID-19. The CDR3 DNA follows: TGTGCCAGCAGCCCGGACAGGGGGAAGAATCAGCCCCAGCATTTT. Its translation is CASSPDRGKNQPQHF.